These 26 T cell receptor beta chains originate from one sample sequenced in a study of blood T cell repertoires in COVID-19. Profiled with immunoSEQ multiplex PCR; TCRdb holds only in-frame clones, not every one. The sample includes roughly 250,000 clones, approximately 90% seen only once; the top ten take around 0.8%. The source material was PBMCs or T cells enriched from blood (not recorded which). The receptors derive from a man between 50 and 59 years old who had been exposed to COVID-19.

In this sample, this clone turned up a few times. The rearrangement links TRBV9 to TRBJ1-6; weak D call: TRBD1 (5 bases). V lost 0 bases, J lost 13 bases, and 14 bases lay in between. The germline V gene has CDR1 SGDLS and CDR2 YYNGEE. CDR3 size: 14 residues. The CDR3 sequence: CASSVGSPGRPLHF. In nucleotides, the CDR3 is TGTGCCAGCAGCGTAGGTAGCCCAGGGCGGCCCCTCCACTTT. Full variable domain (missing parts from reference TRBV9 and TRBJ1-6): DSGVTQTPKHLITATGQRVTLRCSPRSGDLSVYWYQQSLDQGLQFLIQYYNGEERAKGNILERFSAQQFPDLHSELNLSSLELGDSALYFCASSVGSPGRPLHFGNGTRLTVT.

This clone was recorded once. Sequence at one end of the junction differs from germline and may be a read error. The chain has TRBV28 and TRBJ1-1; 7 bases agree with TRBD1. Germline CDR1 MDHEN, CDR2 SYDVKM. This CDR3 contains 14 residues. The CDR3, as DNA: TGTGCCAGCAGACTGCTCAGTGACAGGGCTGAAGTTTTCTTT. As protein: CASRLLSDRAEVFF.

The J gene is TRBJ2-5, the V gene TRBV27, with TRBD2 matching 13 bases. V lost 6 bases to trimming and J lost 5 bases; unmatched junction nucleotides: 18. The germline CDR1 and CDR2 sequences are MNHEY and SMNVEV (reference sequence). The CDR3 spans 19 residues. CDR3 DNA sequence: TGTGCCAGCAGGGCCCGACTAGCGGGGGGCCCACCCGAGTGGGAGACCCAGTACTTC. Amino acid sequence: CASRARLAGGPPEWETQYF.

The chain employs TRBV4-2 and TRBJ2-3, with TRBD2 matching over 8 bases. Unmatched junction bases numbered 8, after V lost 1 base and J lost 5 bases. In germline, CDR1 is LGHNA, CDR2 YNFKEQ. CDR3 length: 16 residues. The CDR3 coding sequence is TGTGCCAGCAGCCAAGGAGTTGGCGGGGGGATAGATACGCAGTATTTT. Translation: CASSQGVGGGIDTQYF.

This chain uses TRBV6-5 with TRBJ2-1, with 12 bases matching TRBD2. This CDR3 spans 15 amino acids. The ends lost 6 bases at V and 2 bases at J; junction bases unmatched: 2. Germline-derived CDR1 and CDR2 are MNHEY and SVGAGI. Here the CDR3 DNA reads TGTGCCAGCAGACTAGCGGGAGGCACCTACAATGAGCAGTTCTTC. Protein: CASRLAGGTYNEQFF.

The chain combines TRBV5-5 with TRBJ1-4, with D uncertain. V lost 4 bases and J lost 6, with 16 bases in between. The V gene's germline CDR1 is SGHKS and CDR2 YYEKEE (reference sequence). The length of the CDR3 is 15 residues. The CDR3 DNA reads as TGTGCCAGCAGCCCCCGTCTCGGCGGAGATGAAAAACTGTTTTTT. Translated: CASSPRLGGDEKLFF.

V and J are TRBV6-5 and TRBJ1-1; D is unclear. The CDR3 extends over 13 amino acids. CDR1 is MNHEY and CDR2 is SVGAGI in the germline V gene. Trimming stripped 7 bases from V and 7 bases from J, with 16 bases between. CDR3 in DNA: TGTGCCAGCATCCGGGTTGGAGGTGATGAAGCTTTCTTT. It translates to CASIRVGGDEAFF.

CDR3 region: CASSQPGGVSYGYTF. The CDR3 nucleotides read TGCGCCAGCAGCCAACCAGGGGGCGTGAGCTATGGCTACACCTTC. The chain is built from TRBV4-1 and TRBJ1-2; 8 bases map to TRBD1. With 2 bases clipped from V and 4 bases from J, the junction kept 6 bases outside the gene matches. Germline V lookup: CDR1 MGHRA, CDR2 YSYEKL. The CDR3 contains 15 residues.

The V and J genes are TRBV6-1 and TRBJ2-7; no firm D call. This CDR3 is 13 amino acids long. Germline V gives CDR1 MNHNS, CDR2 SASEGT. Deletions cut 2 bases from V and 2 bases from J, with 7 bases between. Here the CDR3 DNA reads TGTGCCAGCAGTGAAAGTGTAGCCTACGAGCAGTACGTC. Protein: CASSESVAYEQYV.

The chain employs TRBV28 and TRBJ1-5; D is unresolved. V gave up 4 bases and J gave up 2 bases, with 15 bases separating them. Germline CDR1 MDHEN, CDR2 SYDVKM. The CDR3 contains 16 residues. The CDR3 protein is CASSSRAGYGNQPQHF. As DNA, the CDR3 is TGTGCCAGCAGTTCACGAGCAGGCTACGGCAATCAGCCCCAGCATTTT. The full variable domain, in which reference TRBV28 and TRBJ1-5 provide the parts outside the CDR3, is DVKVTQSSRYLVKRTGEKVFLECVQDMDHENMFWYRQDPGLGLRLIYFSYDVKMKEKGDIPEGYSVSREKKERFSLILESASTNQTSMYLCASSSRAGYGNQPQHFGDGTRLSIL.

The chain joins TRBV3-1 (or the pseudogene TRBV3-2) to TRBJ1-1; D gene unclear. Germline V gives CDR1 LGHDT, CDR2 YNNKEL (reference sequence). There are 13 residues in the CDR3. The V end was cut by 4 bases, the J end by 4 bases, with 10 bases between. The CDR3 region is CASSLLRGTEAFF. In DNA form, the CDR3 reads TGTGCCAGCAGCCTACTCCGGGGCACTGAAGCTTTCTTT.

V usage is TRBV11-2 and J usage is TRBJ2-1; 10 bases map to TRBD1. After removal of 4 bases from V and 1 base from J, the junction contained 10 bases not matched to a gene. In germline, CDR1 is SGHAT, CDR2 FQNNGV. The CDR3 has 18 amino acids. The CDR3 DNA is TGTGCCAGCAGCTCACCTCGGACAGGGGGGGCTTCCTACAATGAGCAGTTCTTC. Its translation: CASSSPRTGGASYNEQFF.

In its sample, this clone was seen once. The chain recombines TRBV2 with TRBJ1-1; maybe TRBD1 (5 bases). The V gene lost 3 bases and the J gene lost 11 bases, with 10 bases spanning the gap. The length of the CDR3 is 11 residues. Germline values: CDR1 SNHLY, CDR2 FYNNEI. The CDR3 sequence is CASSDMGHAFF. The CDR3 DNA follows: TGTGCCAGCAGTGATATGGGGCACGCTTTCTTT.

The chain joins TRBV19 to TRBJ1-3; D might be TRBD1 (6 bases). The CDR3 extends over 16 amino acids. Germline CDR1 LNHDA, CDR2 SQIVND (reference sequence). Trimming pared 1 base from V and 1 base from J, leaving 11 bases between. Here the CDR3 reads CASSIVPGDSGNTIYF. The CDR3 nucleotides are TGTGCCAGTAGTATAGTTCCAGGGGATTCTGGAAACACCATATATTTT.

The V and J genes are TRBV7-9 and TRBJ2-7; TRBD2 agrees at 7 bases. This CDR3 comprises 15 residues. J gave up 4 bases and V 5 bases, and 11 bases lay outside the gene matches. Germline CDR1 is SEHNR and CDR2 is FQNEAQ (reference sequence). This CDR3 reads CASSVASGALYEQYF. In nucleotides, the CDR3 is TGTGCCAGCAGCGTGGCCAGCGGGGCTTTGTACGAGCAGTACTTC.

CDR3 loop: CASSRLAGAKEDEQFF. Here the CDR3 DNA reads TGTGCCAGCAGCCGGCTAGCGGGGGCCAAGGAGGATGAGCAGTTCTTC. The V gene is TRBV7-3, the J gene TRBJ2-1, with TRBD2 matching 10 bases. CDR3 length: 16 amino acids. Trimming cost V 5 bases and J 8 bases; bases outside gene matches: 12. Germline-derived CDR1 and CDR2 are SGHTA and FQGTGA.

This chain connects TRBV5-4 to TRBJ2-3, with D possibly matching TRBD2 (6 bases). V was pared by 4 bases and J by 0 bases, with 9 bases between. Germline V gene data show CDR1 as SGHNT and CDR2 as YYREEE (reference sequence). The CDR3 totals 14 residues. The CDR3 DNA sequence: TGTGCCAGCAGCCTTGGGGGGAGCACAGATACGCAGTATTTT. Protein product: CASSLGGSTDTQYF.

The genes are TRBV5-1 and TRBJ1-4; D may be TRBD1 (5 bases). V was trimmed by 5 bases and J by 4 bases, leaving 12 bases between them. CDR3 length: 14 amino acids. The germline gives CDR1 SGHRS, CDR2 YFSETQ. The CDR3 protein is CASSWGGRNEKLFF. The CDR3 bases are TGCGCCAGCAGTTGGGGCGGACGTAATGAAAAACTGTTTTTT.

The chain uses TRBV15 and TRBJ2-3; D not resolved. Looked up from germline, CDR1 is LNHNV and CDR2 is YYDKDF (reference sequence). This CDR3 comprises 13 residues. Trimming removed 0 bases from V and 2 bases from J, with 3 bases in between. This CDR3 reads CATSRDITDTQYF. DNA for the CDR3: TGTGCCACCAGCAGAGATATCACAGATACGCAGTATTTT.

V and J are TRBV19 and TRBJ1-4; D unresolved. Trimming took off 4 bases at V and 7 bases at J, with 16 bases between the two ends. CDR1 LNHDA and CDR2 SQIVND come from the germline V gene (reference sequence). The CDR3 extends over 15 amino acids. The CDR3 spells CASSRAWTGVEKLFF. In DNA form, the CDR3 reads TGTGCCAGTAGTAGGGCATGGACGGGAGTTGAAAAACTGTTTTTT.

This chain joins TRBV7-2 and TRBJ1-1; TRBD1 might be the D (6 bases). The V end was cut by 11 bases, the J end by 5 bases, with 18 bases between. Germline V gives CDR1 SGHTA, CDR2 FQGNSA. The CDR3 runs 13 residues. This CDR3 is CASQQGSWTEAFF. CDR3 sequence (DNA): TGTGCCTCCCAGCAGGGGAGTTGGACTGAAGCTTTCTTT.

The chain recombines TRBV28 with TRBJ1-5; D not resolved. This CDR3 region has 15 residues. Trimming stripped 5 bases from V and 4 bases from J, with 15 bases between. Germline V gives CDR1 MDHEN, CDR2 SYDVKM. The DNA of the CDR3 is TGTGCCAGCAGTCCCGAGGGTTTTGATAATCAGCCCCAGCATTTT. Translation: CASSPEGFDNQPQHF.

This chain joins TRBV7-2 and TRBJ2-1, with D perhaps TRBD2 (6 bases). The V end lost 3 bases, the J end lost 0 bases, and 9 bases lay between the germline ends. CDR1 is SGHTA, CDR2 FQGNSA, per germline. CDR3 length equals 15 residues. DNA for the CDR3: TGTGCCAGCAGCTTTGGGGGGAGCTCCTACAATGAGCAGTTCTTC. Residues: CASSFGGSSYNEQFF.

The chain has TRBV4-2 and TRBJ1-3, with 7 bases matching TRBD1. CDR1 LGHNA and CDR2 YNFKEQ come from the germline V gene. The CDR3 is 16 residues long. V lost 1 base, J lost 2 bases, and 5 bases stayed unmatched. The CDR3 here is CASSQVERGPGNTIYF. The DNA for the CDR3 is TGTGCCAGCAGCCAAGTTGAAAGGGGGCCTGGAAACACCATATATTTT.

This clone was recorded only once. The chain combines TRBV25-1 with TRBJ1-6; D uncertain. Trimming took off 6 bases at V and 0 bases at J, with 12 bases between the two ends. Germline loops: CDR1 MGHDK, CDR2 SYGVNS. The CDR3 runs to 16 residues. DNA for the CDR3: TGTGCCAGCAGCGTTGACTCGGGCTCCTATAATTCACCCCTCCACTTT. It translates to CASSVDSGSYNSPLHF. Filled out from reference TRBV25-1 and TRBJ1-6, the complete variable domain reads EADIYQTPRYLVIGTGKKITLECSQTMGHDKMYWYQQDPGMELHLIHYSYGVNSTEKGDLSSESTVSRIRTEHFPLTLESARPSHTSQYLCASSVDSGSYNSPLHFGNGTRLTVT.

The chain carries TRBV29-1 and TRBJ2-3; 8 positions agree with TRBD1. The CDR3 has 13 residues. V was pared by 3 bases and J by 6 bases, with 5 bases of the junction left unmatched. The germline V gene has CDR1 SQVTM and CDR2 ANQGSEA. The CDR3 loop is CSVDRGHGDTQYF. The CDR3 nucleotides read TGCAGCGTTGACAGGGGGCATGGGGATACGCAGTATTTT.